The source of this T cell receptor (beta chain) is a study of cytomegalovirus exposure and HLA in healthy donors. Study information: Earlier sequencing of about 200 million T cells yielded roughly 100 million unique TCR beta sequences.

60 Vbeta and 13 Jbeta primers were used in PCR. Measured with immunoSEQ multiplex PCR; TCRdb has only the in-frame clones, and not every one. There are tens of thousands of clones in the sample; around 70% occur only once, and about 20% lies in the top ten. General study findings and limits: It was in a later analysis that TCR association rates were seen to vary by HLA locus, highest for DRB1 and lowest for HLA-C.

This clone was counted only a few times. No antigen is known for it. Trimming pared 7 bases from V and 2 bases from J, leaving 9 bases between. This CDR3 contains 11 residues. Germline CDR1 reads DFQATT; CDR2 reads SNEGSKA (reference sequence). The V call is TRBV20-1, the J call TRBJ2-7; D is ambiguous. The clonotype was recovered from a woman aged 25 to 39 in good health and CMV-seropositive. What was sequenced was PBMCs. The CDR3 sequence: CSGRGPYEQYF. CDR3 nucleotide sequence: TGCAGTGGTCGTGGCCCCTACGAGCAGTACTTC.